This TCR beta chain was retrieved from a study of technical replicates of blood from a handful of donors. Trimming stripped 0 bases from V and 3 bases from J, with 13 bases between. This CDR3 is built from 16 residues. Germline assignment: CDR1 MNHEY and CDR2 SVGAGI. The protocol was immunoSEQ multiplex PCR, while the TCRdb copy is restricted to in-frame clones and leaves out a portion. The sample lists around 49,000 clones, roughly 95% seen once, with approximately 0.4% in the top ten. The V gene is TRBV6-5, the J gene TRBJ2-3, with a possible D match to TRBD2 (6 bases). The sequenced sample was T cells isolated from PBMCs. This clonotype was sampled from a human donor in good health. This chain's CDR3 is CASSYSSSGLTDTQYF. The DNA for the CDR3 is TGTGCCAGCAGTTACTCGAGTAGCGGACTAACAGATACGCAGTATTTT.